This is a list of T cell receptor beta chains from one sample in a study of regulatory T cells in long-lasting Graves disease. TCRdb ran MiXCR on the multiplex PCR reads and lists one entry per CDR3 protein. Among 550,000 to 600,000 distinct CDR3 sequences, approximately 16% were seen once, and the ten largest hold about 12%. The data also belong to a second study, concerning T cells in Graves' hyperthyroidism and ophthalmopathy.

Sequenced material: peripheral blood mononuclear cells (PBMCs), taken at new diagnosis, from a patient treated with antithyroid drugs. These receptors came from a man between 18 and 35 years old with Graves disease. CDR3s include the opening cysteine and the closing phenylalanine or tryptophan. Each record gives: clone size, V gene, D gene, J gene, CDR3 protein, CDR3 DNA. A D gene is named only where the DNA matches it firmly. Clone size is shown for a subset of rows, as once, few, many or a class of expanded clone.

size: -
V: TRBV7-9
D: -
J: TRBJ2-7
CDR3: CASSLVHGGPSSYEQYF
DNA: TGTGCCAGCAGCTTAGTACATGGCGGGCCGAGCTCCTACGAGCAGTACTTC

size: many
V: TRBV7-9
D: TRBD1
J: TRBJ1-5
CDR3: CASSPGTGYSNQPQHF
DNA: TGTGCCAGCAGCCCAGGGACAGGGTATAGCAATCAGCCCCAGCATTTT

size: few
V: TRBV28
D: TRBD2
J: TRBJ2-1
CDR3: CASSPPSGSSSGEQFF
DNA: TGTGCCAGCAGTCCGCCTAGCGGGAGTAGCAGCGGTGAGCAGTTCTTC

size: -
V: TRBV15
D: TRBD1
J: TRBJ2-1
CDR3: CATSRVTDRGSYNEQFF
DNA: TGTGCCACCAGCAGAGTTACGGACAGGGGCTCCTACAATGAGCAGTTCTTC

size: many
V: TRBV2
D: -
J: TRBJ1-2
CDR3: CASSVLPGEGYTF
DNA: TGTGCCAGCAGTGTGCTACCCGGGGAGGGCTACACCTTC

size: many
V: TRBV12-3/TRBV12-4
D: TRBD1
J: TRBJ1-1
CDR3: CASGPGGIMNTEAFF
DNA: TGTGCCAGCGGACCAGGGGGCATCATGAACACTGAAGCTTTCTTT

size: many
V: TRBV27
D: TRBD2
J: TRBJ2-1
CDR3: CASSLLGLEINEQFF
DNA: TGTGCCAGCAGTTTACTAGGACTAGAGATCAATGAGCAGTTCTTC

size: many
V: TRBV9
D: -
J: TRBJ2-5
CDR3: CASSVGTRRGETQYF
DNA: TGTGCCAGCAGCGTCGGGACGCGGCGGGGAGAGACCCAGTACTTC

size: -
V: TRBV7-6
D: TRBD1
J: TRBJ2-7
CDR3: CASSLEGQGNGEQYF
DNA: TGTGCCAGCAGCTTGGAGGGACAGGGGAACGGCGAGCAGTACTTC

size: many
V: TRBV12-3/TRBV12-4
D: -
J: TRBJ1-5
CDR3: CASSIQGEHQPQHF
DNA: TGTGCCAGCAGCATACAGGGAGAGCATCAGCCCCAGCATTTT

size: few
V: TRBV20-1
D: TRBD1
J: TRBJ2-3
CDR3: CSAREEDRGGDTQYF
DNA: TGCAGTGCTAGAGAAGAGGACAGGGGAGGAGATACGCAGTATTTT

size: many
V: TRBV20-1
D: -
J: TRBJ1-2
CDR3: CSARDMRRGYGYTF
DNA: TGCAGTGCTAGAGATATGCGGCGGGGCTATGGCTACACCTTC

size: many
V: TRBV28
D: TRBD1
J: TRBJ2-7
CDR3: CASSLARGRDAYEQYF
DNA: TGTGCCAGCAGTTTAGCCAGGGGGCGAGATGCGTACGAGCAGTACTTC

size: many
V: TRBV6-1
D: -
J: TRBJ2-7
CDR3: CACRRDDYEQYF
DNA: TGTGCTTGCAGGAGGGACGACTACGAGCAGTACTTC